This TCR beta chain was recorded in a study of PD-1 blockade in classical Hodgkin lymphoma. Turning to the study itself: Patients were administered nivolumab (3 mg/kg intravenously) every 2 weeks. Findings of the study overall: Reports described newly diagnosed patients as having lower baseline TCR diversity than healthy donors.

As for this clone: Antigen specificity is unknown.

Produced via immunoSEQ multiplex PCR; TCRdb's table is partial and in-frame only. The sample records over 35,000 clones, 86% being singletons. With no exception, relapse followed autologous stem cell transplantation in all patients, and brentuximab vedotin exposure varied. Best responses were complete response, partial response or progressive disease. Per germline, CDR1 SGHRS and CDR2 YFSETQ. The CDR3 loop spans 14 amino acids. The V gene lost 0 bases and the J gene lost 1 base, with 8 bases spanning the gap. The source of this sequence is a human donor with classical Hodgkin lymphoma. The sequenced sample was peripheral blood mononuclear cells (PBMCs), obtained before the second cycle of nivolumab. The chain links TRBV5-1 to TRBJ2-7, with a weak D call TRBD1 (5 bases). CDR3 residues: CASSLVHRSYEQYF. The CDR3 DNA is TGCGCCAGCAGCTTGGTTCACAGGTCCTACGAGCAGTACTTC.